This T cell receptor beta chain was sequenced during a study of cytomegalovirus exposure and HLA in healthy donors. Overall study context: HLA-typed donors contributed some 85 million unique TCRs, which were held in an early data release.

Donors likely had unrecorded immune exposures despite being nominally healthy when sampled. PCR involved 60 Vbeta and 13 Jbeta primers. Measured with immunoSEQ multiplex PCR; TCRdb has only the in-frame clones, and not every one. Of about 110,000 clones listed, about four fifths are singletons. Findings of the study overall: Some segments of the V type, notably TRBV6-2 and TRBV6-3, were excluded as indistinguishable.

This CDR3 is 14 amino acids long. CDR1 SGHAT and CDR2 FQNNGV come from the germline V gene. Trimming removed 5 bases from V and 3 bases from J, with 12 bases in between. Remarks on this clone: Its antigen is undetermined.

Sequencing was done on a sample of PBMCs. This TCR derives from a woman aged 30 to 39 in good health and CMV-seronegative. The rearrangement uses TRBV11-2 and TRBJ2-3, with D maybe TRBD2 (6 bases). CDR3 sequence: CASSPGGRTDTQYF. CDR3 sequence (DNA): TGTGCCAGCAGCCCAGGTGGGAGGACAGATACGCAGTATTTT.